This T cell receptor beta chain is from a study of identifying expanded T cells in peripheral blood. Germline values: CDR1 MNHNS, CDR2 SASEGT. J was trimmed by 5 bases and V by 4 bases; bases with no gene match: 8. The CDR3 loop spans 17 amino acids. The protocol was immunoSEQ multiplex PCR, while the TCRdb copy is restricted to in-frame clones and leaves out a portion. Among roughly 86,000 clones listed, more than 75% were seen once. Sequenced input: blood. This clonotype originated in a person between 18 and 75 years old in good health. The chain is built from TRBV6-1 and TRBJ2-5, with TRBD2 identical over 15 bases. Here the CDR3 DNA reads TGTGCCAGCAGTGCGAATGGACTAGCGGGGGGGAGGGAGACCCAGTACTTC. Translation gives CASSANGLAGGRETQYF.